This TCR beta chain was identified in a study of T cell responses to AZD1222 COVID-19 vaccine. The CDR3 extends over 16 amino acids. CDR1 and CDR2 (germline): SGHTA, FQGNSA. The V end was cut by 2 bases, the J end by 1 base, with 14 bases between. The method was immunoSEQ multiplex PCR; TCRdb's version includes in-frame clones alone and lacks a portion of them. The sample contains 93,000 or so clones, about 90% of which appear only once. Study-wide points: Spike-specific TCR breadth rose after two AZD1222 doses, and depth rose as well. Donor demographics were predominantly white British with a female majority; clonal diversity may be underestimated. The number of AZD1222 recipients seropositive at baseline was only 6 or 7. Unmutated variant regions reportedly attract nearly half of all spike-specific TCRs.

Concerning this clone itself: What it binds is unknown.

Source: peripheral blood, taken on day 0 of AZD1222 vaccination. The genes are TRBV7-2 and TRBJ1-1; D is unresolved. This receptor was taken from an adult in good health. The CDR3: CASSLSVGLGNTEAFF. Here the CDR3 DNA reads TGTGCCAGCAGCTTATCGGTTGGGTTGGGGAACACTGAAGCTTTCTTT.